The 21 T cell receptor beta chains below were found in one sample sequenced in a study of neoadjuvant anti-PD-1 for oral cavity cancer. Sample time point: after neoadjuvant nivolumab, at surgical resection. This table comes from immunoSEQ multiplex PCR, and its TCRdb copy is limited to in-frame clones, with some not included. This sample has about 8,000 clones, with roughly 70% found just once. The sample consisted of PBMCs, taken after nivolumab (anti-PD-1) treatment. Source of these receptors: a person aged 40 to 85 with oral cavity squamous cell carcinoma.

The chain links TRBV7-2 to TRBJ1-2; 7 bases are a match to TRBD1. This CDR3 contains 14 residues. CDR1 is SGHTA, CDR2 FQGNSA, per germline. With 4 bases clipped from V and 2 bases from J, the junction kept 4 bases outside the gene matches. CDR3 nucleotide sequence: TGTGCCAGCAGCTCCAGGGGGATCAACTATGGCTACACCTTC. The encoded protein is CASSSRGINYGYTF.

This chain joins TRBV19 and TRBJ2-3, with TRBD1 as a possible D gene (7 bases). The ends were cut back, 6 bases at V and 6 bases at J, with 13 bases in the middle. This CDR3 comprises 13 residues. The germline V gene encodes CDR1 LNHDA and CDR2 SQIVND (reference sequence). Here the CDR3 reads CASSTPGGDTQYF. CDR3 in DNA: TGTGCCAGTAGCACCCCAGGGGGGGATACGCAGTATTTT.

This clone was counted only a few times. CDR3: CASSTTRYQETQYF. DNA of the CDR3: TGTGCCAGCAGCACTACAAGGTACCAAGAGACCCAGTACTTC. V usage is TRBV7-9 and J usage is TRBJ2-5; D not certain. Germline assignment: CDR1 SEHNR and CDR2 FQNEAQ (reference sequence). V lost 5 bases, J lost 0 bases, and 10 bases lay in between. CDR3 length: 14 residues.

This clone occurred a few times. This chain uses TRBV4-3 with TRBJ2-3, with 7 bases that match TRBD1. CDR1 and CDR2 (germline): LGHNA, YSLEER. The CDR3 totals 16 residues. Unmatched junction bases numbered 10, after V lost 1 base and J lost 6 bases. In nucleotides, the CDR3 is TGCGCCAGCAGCCAAGCTAGCCAGGGGGATTGGGATACGCAGTATTTT. Protein sequence: CASSQASQGDWDTQYF.

The rearrangement uses TRBV6-5 and TRBJ2-1, with 9 nucleotides matching TRBD1. V gave up 10 bases and J gave up 7 bases; unmatched junction bases: 11. The CDR3 has 14 amino acids. Germline V gene sequence: CDR1 MNHEY, CDR2 SVGAGI. The CDR3 sequence is CATTPGQGTNEQFF. The CDR3 nucleotides are TGTGCCACCACGCCGGGACAGGGCACGAATGAGCAGTTCTTC.

The chain couples TRBV6-5 to TRBJ1-2; D might be TRBD1 (5 bases). The CDR3 loop spans 12 amino acids. The germline V gene has CDR1 MNHEY and CDR2 SVGAGI. Trimming removed 8 bases at V and 10 bases at J, with 17 bases between. The CDR3 DNA reads as TGTGCCAGCCTCGGGACTCCTAACCACTACACCTTC. Residues: CASLGTPNHYTF.

This chain uses TRBV5-4 with TRBJ2-1; 9 bases are a match to TRBD1. The J segment lost 2 bases and the V segment lost 2 bases, leaving 8 bases of the junction unmatched. This CDR3 is 17 amino acids long. The germline CDR1 and CDR2 sequences are SGHNT and YYREEE (reference sequence). The CDR3 DNA reads TGTGCCAGCAGCTTCCCGGGGGACAGGGTAACCTACAATGAGCAGTTCTTC. Translation: CASSFPGDRVTYNEQFF. Looking up the rest from reference TRBV5-4 and TRBJ2-1 gives the full variable domain: ETGVTQSPTHLIKTRGQQVTLRCSSQSGHNTVSWYQQALGQGPQFIFQYYREEENGRGNFPPRFSGLQFPNYSSELNVNALELDDSALYLCASSFPGDRVTYNEQFFGPGTRLTVL.

DNA of the CDR3: TGTGCCAGCAGCCCTGGGACACTGAACACTGAAGCTTTCTTT. Translating gives CASSPGTLNTEAFF. The rearrangement links TRBV5-6 to TRBJ1-1; D may be TRBD1 (6 bases). Germline-derived CDR1 and CDR2 are SGHDT and YYEEEE. This CDR3 region has 14 residues. V gave up 4 bases and J gave up 0 bases, with 10 bases separating them.

The rearrangement uses TRBV12-5 and TRBJ1-6; 7 nucleotides match TRBD1. CDR1 LGHNT and CDR2 FRNRAP come from the germline V gene. Trimming removed 7 bases from V and 7 bases from J; junction bases left unmatched: 7. The CDR3 sequence is 14 residues long. The CDR3 reads CASAEGGRNSPLHF. CDR3 sequence (DNA): TGTGCTAGTGCCGAAGGGGGCCGAAATTCACCCCTCCACTTT.

V is TRBV4-1 and J is TRBJ1-2; D is possibly TRBD1 (6 bases). Looked up from germline, CDR1 is MGHRA and CDR2 is YSYEKL. The CDR3 is made up of 15 amino acids. Trimming cost V 1 base and J 5 bases, with 14 bases left between them. This CDR3 reads CASSQVGGQGYGYTF. The DNA of the CDR3 is TGCGCCAGCAGCCAAGTTGGGGGGCAGGGGTATGGCTACACCTTC.

The chain combines TRBV11-2 with TRBJ2-3; 10 positions agree with TRBD2. This CDR3 is built from 16 residues. After removal of 1 base from V and 5 bases from J, the junction contained 6 bases not matched to a gene. Per the germline V gene, CDR1 is SGHAT and CDR2 is FQNNGV. CDR3 sequence reads: CASSLGRSGGIDTQYF. For the CDR3, the DNA is TGTGCCAGCAGCTTAGGACGTAGCGGGGGGATAGATACGCAGTATTTT.

The chain is built from TRBV4-2 and TRBJ2-1, with 15 bases fitting TRBD2. This CDR3 has 18 residues. V shed 4 bases, J shed 1 base, and the junction held 5 bases outside the gene matches. The germline V gene encodes CDR1 LGHNA and CDR2 YNFKEQ. The CDR3 DNA is TGTGCCAGCAGCCGAGGACTAGCGGGGGGGCGGTCCTACAATGAGCAGTTCTTC. It yields the protein CASSRGLAGGRSYNEQFF.

The chain links TRBV18 to TRBJ2-7; 10 bases are a match to TRBD2. Germline trimming cut 3 bases from V and 2 bases from J; bases unmatched to any gene: 7. The germline V gene encodes CDR1 KGHSH and CDR2 LQKENI. This CDR3 is built from 16 residues. In DNA, the CDR3 is TGTGCCAGCTCACCTCTCCCCGGGACTAGCGCCTACGAGCAGTACTTC. Translated: CASSPLPGTSAYEQYF. Variable domain in full (rest from reference TRBV18 and TRBJ2-7): NAGVMQNPRHLVRRRGQEARLRCSPMKGHSHVYWYRQLPEEGLKFMVYLQKENIIDESGMPKERFSAEFPKEGPSILRIQQVVRGDSAAYFCASSPLPGTSAYEQYFGPGTRLTVT.

The chain uses TRBV18 and TRBJ2-1; D call uncertain. The CDR3 extends over 12 amino acids. Germline CDR1 reads KGHSH; CDR2 reads LQKENI. With 3 bases removed from V and 7 bases from J, the gap between germline ends came to 7 bases. CDR3 region: CASSPASNEQFF. Written as DNA, the CDR3 is TGTGCCAGCTCACCCGCCAGTAATGAGCAGTTCTTC. Full variable domain (rest looked up from reference TRBV18 and TRBJ2-1): NAGVMQNPRHLVRRRGQEARLRCSPMKGHSHVYWYRQLPEEGLKFMVYLQKENIIDESGMPKERFSAEFPKEGPSILRIQQVVRGDSAAYFCASSPASNEQFFGPGTRLTVL.

The table lists this clone with a count of one. The chain has TRBV4-3 and TRBJ2-6; D not resolved. CDR3 length: 16 residues. CDR1 is LGHNA, CDR2 YSLEER, per germline. The V gene lost 3 bases and the J gene lost 0 bases, with 9 bases spanning the gap. This CDR3 is CASSHLRASGANVLTF. In DNA form, the CDR3 reads TGCGCCAGCAGCCACCTCCGAGCCTCTGGGGCCAACGTCCTGACTTTC.

The V and J genes are TRBV7-2 and TRBJ2-5; D gene ambiguous. CDR1 is SGHTA, CDR2 FQGNSA, per germline. The CDR3 has 15 amino acids. The V end was cut by 1 base, the J end by 1 base, with 10 bases between. Written as DNA, the CDR3 is TGTGCCAGCAGCTTAGTTCGGTCGGGCCAAGAGACCCAGTACTTC. Its protein product is CASSLVRSGQETQYF.

The chain uses TRBV5-1 and TRBJ1-4; 9 bases agree with TRBD1. This CDR3 spans 17 amino acids. V was clipped by 4 bases and J by 7 bases; unmatched bases: 14. Germline V CDR1 and CDR2: SGHRS, YFSETQ. This CDR3 reads CASSPGPSGTGSEKLFF. The DNA for the CDR3 is TGCGCCAGCAGCCCGGGGCCCTCCGGGACAGGGAGTGAAAAACTGTTTTTT.

V is TRBV19 and J is TRBJ1-2, with D possibly matching TRBD1 (6 bases). The CDR3 consists of 14 residues. Germline assignment: CDR1 LNHDA and CDR2 SQIVND (reference sequence). V lost 7 bases and J 8 bases, leaving 20 bases between the germline ends. The DNA of the CDR3 is TGTGCCAGTACCCTGACAGGCCCAACGGGCGGCTACACCTTC. Translating gives CASTLTGPTGGYTF. Based on the CDR3 plus reference TRBV19 and TRBJ1-2, the full variable domain is DGGITQSPKYLFRKEGQNVTLSCEQNLNHDAMYWYRQDPGQGLRLIYYSQIVNDFQKGDIAEGYSVSREKKESFPLTVTSAQKNPTAFYLCASTLTGPTGGYTFGSGTRLTVV.

Only a few counts were recorded for this clone. V gene TRBV25-1 combines with J gene TRBJ2-7; D perhaps matches TRBD2 (5 bases). V lost 3 bases and J lost 4, with 13 bases in between. CDR3 size: 14 residues. Germline loops: CDR1 MGHDK, CDR2 SYGVNS. The CDR3: CASSDDIEGYEQYF. The CDR3 nucleotides are TGTGCCAGCAGTGACGACATCGAGGGTTACGAGCAGTACTTC.

The rearrangement uses TRBV29-1 and TRBJ2-3; D might be TRBD1 (5 bases). This CDR3 spans 14 amino acids. Germline CDR1 SQVTM, CDR2 ANQGSEA. V was shortened by 7 bases and J by 4 bases, with 18 bases between the two germline ends. CDR3 DNA sequence: TGCAGCGCCCCATCCAGTCAGGGATCAGATACGCAGTATTTT. Its protein product is CSAPSSQGSDTQYF.

The chain joins TRBV11-2 to TRBJ2-1; D call uncertain. The CDR3 consists of 12 residues. Trimming cost V 2 bases and J 12 bases, with 11 bases left between them. Germline values: CDR1 SGHAT, CDR2 FQNNGV. CDR3 sequence reads: CASSLSGPGQFF. The CDR3 region has the DNA TGTGCCAGCAGCTTAAGTGGGCCGGGGCAGTTCTTC.